This entry is about one T cell receptor (beta chain). Random hexamers served to reverse transcribe about 0.5 to 1 ug RNA. TCRdb re-called the immunoSEQ multiplex PCR reads with MiXCR, one entry per CDR3 protein. The data contain 150,000 to 200,000 distinct CDR3 sequences, nearly 97% of them singletons. CDR1 is SNHLY and CDR2 is FYNNEI in the germline V gene. There are 14 residues in the CDR3. J was trimmed by 7 bases and V by 4 bases; bases with no gene match: 7. Negative isolation yielded CD8+ and CD4+ T cells; FACS enriched TEMRA cells. The data are from a study of CD8 T cells in Susac syndrome. About the research overall: At the time of blood draw, patients with Susac syndrome were therapy-naive, receiving corticosteroids, or receiving intravenous immunoglobulin alone.

The chain is built from TRBV2 and TRBJ1-5; TRBD1 agrees at 7 bases. The clonotype was recovered from a human donor with Susac syndrome. The specimen sequenced was CD4+ T cells from PBMCs. CDR3 nucleotide sequence: TGTGCCAGCAGTGCCTCAGGGGGGAACCAGCCCCAGCATTTT. Translated: CASSASGGNQPQHF.